The following is a T cell receptor beta chain sequence with its context. Antigen unknown. This same CDR3 is encoded by further DNA sequences in the sample. Germline loops: CDR1 GTSNPN, CDR2 SVGIG (reference sequence). V lost 0 bases, J lost 2 bases, and 7 bases lay in between. The CDR3 runs 13 residues. This sample is part of a study of shared clonotypes between healthy human individuals. Overall study findings and caveats: What rarefaction showed was incomplete sorted-subset sequencing despite large depth. Generally, naive subsets came out with larger estimated richness than memory subsets.

CD8 cells classed as naive were CD45RO-negative and positively selected for CCR7, excluding terminally differentiated effector memory CD45RA+ cells. It was at deep level that the assay was run. Clones were sequenced by immunoSEQ multiplex PCR, and TCRdb holds only the in-frame ones, with some missing. The sample yields about 2.2 million clones, 93% seen once. Sequencing input: naive CD8+ T cells from PBMCs. J is TRBJ1-2 and V is TRBV30; D remains ambiguous. The sequence came from a young man in good health. Some clones in this sample may be carry-over from other donors' samples. The CDR3 region is CAWSVLGNYGYTF. CDR3 DNA sequence: TGTGCCTGGAGTGTACTAGGGAACTATGGCTACACCTTC.